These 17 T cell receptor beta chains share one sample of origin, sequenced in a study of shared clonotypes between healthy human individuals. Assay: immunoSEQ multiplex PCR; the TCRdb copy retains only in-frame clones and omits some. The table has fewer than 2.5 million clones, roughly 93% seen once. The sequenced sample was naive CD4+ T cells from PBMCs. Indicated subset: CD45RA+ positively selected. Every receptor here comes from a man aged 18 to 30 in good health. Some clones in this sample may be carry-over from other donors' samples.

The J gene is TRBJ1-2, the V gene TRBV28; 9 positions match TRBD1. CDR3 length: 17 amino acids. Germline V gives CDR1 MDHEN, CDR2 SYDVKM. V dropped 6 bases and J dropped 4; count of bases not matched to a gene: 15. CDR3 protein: CASSRTGTGTSIYGYTF. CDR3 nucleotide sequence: TGTGCCAGCAGCCGAACCGGGACAGGGACCTCGATCTATGGCTACACCTTC.

As DNA, the CDR3 is TGTGCCATCAATGGACTAGCGGGAGGCCCCTACGAGCAGTACTTC. As protein: CAINGLAGGPYEQYF. The chain is built from TRBV10-3 and TRBJ2-7; 14 bases fit TRBD2. The CDR3 totals 15 residues. V shed 7 bases and J 2 bases; nucleotides not matched to a gene: 4. From germline, CDR1 is ENHRY and CDR2 SYGVKD.

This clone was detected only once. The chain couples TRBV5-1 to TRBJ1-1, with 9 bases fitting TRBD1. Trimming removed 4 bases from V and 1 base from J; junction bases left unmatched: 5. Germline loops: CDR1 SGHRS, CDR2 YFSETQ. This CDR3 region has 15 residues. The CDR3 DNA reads TGCGCCAGCAGCGGTCCGGGACAGGGGAACACTGAAGCTTTCTTT. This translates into CASSGPGQGNTEAFF.

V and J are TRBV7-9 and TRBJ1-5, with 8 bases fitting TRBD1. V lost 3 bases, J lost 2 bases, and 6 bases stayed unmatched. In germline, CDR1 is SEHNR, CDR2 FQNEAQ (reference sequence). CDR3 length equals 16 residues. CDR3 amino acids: CASSLATGGGNQPQHF. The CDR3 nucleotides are TGTGCCAGCAGCTTGGCTACAGGGGGGGGCAATCAGCCCCAGCATTTT.

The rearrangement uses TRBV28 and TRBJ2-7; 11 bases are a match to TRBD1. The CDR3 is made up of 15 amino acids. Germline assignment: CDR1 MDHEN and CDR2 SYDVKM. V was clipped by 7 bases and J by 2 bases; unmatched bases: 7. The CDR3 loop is CASTLMGQGAYEQYF. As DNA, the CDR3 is TGTGCCAGCACCTTAATGGGACAGGGGGCCTACGAGCAGTACTTC.

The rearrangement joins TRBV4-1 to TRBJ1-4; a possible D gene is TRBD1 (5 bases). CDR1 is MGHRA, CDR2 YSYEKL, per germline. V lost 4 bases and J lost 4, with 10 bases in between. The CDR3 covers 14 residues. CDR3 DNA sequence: TGCGCCAGCAGCCCCCCAGGGATTAATGAAAAACTGTTTTTT. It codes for CASSPPGINEKLFF.

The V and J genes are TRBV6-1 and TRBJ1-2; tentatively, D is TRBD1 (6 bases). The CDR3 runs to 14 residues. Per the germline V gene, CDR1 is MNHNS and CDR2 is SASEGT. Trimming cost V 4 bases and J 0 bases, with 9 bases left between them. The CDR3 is CASSGGQTNYGYTF. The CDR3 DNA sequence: TGTGCCAGCAGTGGAGGACAGACTAACTATGGCTACACCTTC.

CDR3 DNA sequence: TGTGCCAGCAGCTTAGATAGAGAAAAACTGTTTTTT. Translated: CASSLDREKLFF. The chain combines TRBV7-9 with TRBJ1-4; D call uncertain. The CDR3 is made up of 12 amino acids. Germline V lookup: CDR1 SEHNR, CDR2 FQNEAQ (reference sequence). The V and J ends lost 1 base and 8 bases respectively, with 5 bases between them.

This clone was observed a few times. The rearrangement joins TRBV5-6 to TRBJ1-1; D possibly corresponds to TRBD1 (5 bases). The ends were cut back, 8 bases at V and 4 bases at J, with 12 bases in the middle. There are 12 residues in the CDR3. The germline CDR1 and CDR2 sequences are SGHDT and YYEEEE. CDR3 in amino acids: CASTRGITEAFF. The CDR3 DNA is TGTGCCAGTACGAGGGGAATCACTGAAGCTTTCTTT.

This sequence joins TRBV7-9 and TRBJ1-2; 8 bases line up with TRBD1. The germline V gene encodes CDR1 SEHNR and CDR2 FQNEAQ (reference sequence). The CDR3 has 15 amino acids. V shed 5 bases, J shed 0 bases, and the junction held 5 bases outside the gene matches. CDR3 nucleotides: TGTGCCAGCAGCACATCAGGGGGCCCTAACTATGGCTACACCTTC. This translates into CASSTSGGPNYGYTF.

The CDR3 DNA is TGTGCCTGGGGGCGATCGCGCAATGAAAAACTGTTTTTT. Protein sequence: CAWGRSRNEKLFF. The V gene is TRBV30, the J gene TRBJ1-4; D unclear. V was pared by 5 bases and J by 5 bases, with 12 bases between. Germline CDR1 GTSNPN, CDR2 SVGIG (reference sequence). This CDR3 contains 13 residues.

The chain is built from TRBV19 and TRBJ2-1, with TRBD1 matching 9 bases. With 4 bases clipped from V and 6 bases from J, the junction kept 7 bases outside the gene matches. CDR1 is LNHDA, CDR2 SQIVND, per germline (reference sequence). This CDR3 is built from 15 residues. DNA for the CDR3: TGTGCCAGTAGTAAACCGGGACAGGGCATCAATGAGCAGTTCTTC. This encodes CASSKPGQGINEQFF.

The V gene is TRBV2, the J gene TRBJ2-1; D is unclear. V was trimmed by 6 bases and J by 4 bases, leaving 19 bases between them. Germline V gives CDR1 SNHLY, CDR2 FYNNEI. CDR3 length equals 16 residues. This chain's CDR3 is CASRGRLALLYNEQFF. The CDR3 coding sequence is TGTGCCAGCAGGGGCCGCTTGGCGTTGTTGTACAATGAGCAGTTCTTC.

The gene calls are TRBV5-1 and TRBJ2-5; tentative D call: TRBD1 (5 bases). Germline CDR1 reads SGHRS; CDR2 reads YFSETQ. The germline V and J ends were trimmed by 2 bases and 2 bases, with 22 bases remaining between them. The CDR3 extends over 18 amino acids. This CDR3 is CASSFWGPGPRRQETQYF. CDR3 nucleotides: TGCGCCAGCAGCTTTTGGGGCCCAGGACCGAGAAGACAAGAGACCCAGTACTTC.

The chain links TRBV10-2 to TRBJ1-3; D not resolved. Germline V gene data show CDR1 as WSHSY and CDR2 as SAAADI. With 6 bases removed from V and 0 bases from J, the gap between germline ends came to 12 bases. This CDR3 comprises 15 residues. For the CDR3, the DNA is TGCGCCAGCAGCCCCTGGGGAAGCTCTGGAAACACCATATATTTT. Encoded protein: CASSPWGSSGNTIYF.

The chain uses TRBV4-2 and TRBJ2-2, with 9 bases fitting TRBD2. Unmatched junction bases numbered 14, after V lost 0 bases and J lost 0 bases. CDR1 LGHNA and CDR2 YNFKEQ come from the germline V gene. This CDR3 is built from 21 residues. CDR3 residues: CASSQEGLTRPSGANTGELFF. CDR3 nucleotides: TGTGCCAGCAGCCAAGAAGGTCTCACGCGGCCTAGCGGGGCGAACACCGGGGAGCTGTTTTTT.

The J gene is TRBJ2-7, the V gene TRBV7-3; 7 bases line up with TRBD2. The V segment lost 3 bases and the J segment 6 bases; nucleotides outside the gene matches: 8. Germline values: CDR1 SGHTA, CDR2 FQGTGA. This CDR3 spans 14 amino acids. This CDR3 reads CASSFGRAGSEQYF. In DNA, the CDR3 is TGTGCCAGCAGCTTTGGGAGGGCTGGGAGCGAGCAGTACTTC.